This T cell receptor beta chain was found in a study of PD-1 blockade in classical Hodgkin lymphoma. TCRdb keeps only in-frame clones here, not all; method: immunoSEQ multiplex PCR. Found here are under 110,000 clones, about 89% of them singletons; the top ten hold about 7.1%. With no exception, relapse followed autologous stem cell transplantation in all patients, and brentuximab vedotin exposure varied. Classifying best responses yielded complete response, partial response or progressive disease. The germline V and J ends were trimmed by 10 bases and 0 bases, with 15 bases remaining between them. Germline loops: CDR1 MGHRA, CDR2 YSYEKL. The length of the CDR3 is 15 residues.

The rearrangement links TRBV4-1 to TRBJ1-4, with a tentative D call TRBD1 (6 bases). This receptor was identified in a human donor with classical Hodgkin lymphoma. The sample here was peripheral blood mononuclear cells (PBMCs), taken before the second cycle of nivolumab. CDR3 coding DNA: TGCGCCACCAAAAGGGGGATTGCAACTAATGAAAAACTGTTTTTT. Protein: CATKRGIATNEKLFF.